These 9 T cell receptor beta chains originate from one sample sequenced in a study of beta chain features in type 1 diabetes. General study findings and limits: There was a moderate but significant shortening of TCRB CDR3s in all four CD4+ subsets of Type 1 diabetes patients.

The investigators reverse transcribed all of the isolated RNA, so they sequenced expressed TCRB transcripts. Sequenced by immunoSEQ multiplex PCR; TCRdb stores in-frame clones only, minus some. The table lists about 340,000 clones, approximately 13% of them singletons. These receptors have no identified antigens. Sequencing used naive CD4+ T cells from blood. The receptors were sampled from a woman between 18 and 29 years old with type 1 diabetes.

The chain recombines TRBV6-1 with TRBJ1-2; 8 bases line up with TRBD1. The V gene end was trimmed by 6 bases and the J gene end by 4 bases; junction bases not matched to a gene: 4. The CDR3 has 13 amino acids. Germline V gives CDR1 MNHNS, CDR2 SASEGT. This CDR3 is CASRETGAYGYTF. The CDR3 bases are TGTGCCAGCAGAGAGACAGGGGCCTATGGCTACACCTTC.

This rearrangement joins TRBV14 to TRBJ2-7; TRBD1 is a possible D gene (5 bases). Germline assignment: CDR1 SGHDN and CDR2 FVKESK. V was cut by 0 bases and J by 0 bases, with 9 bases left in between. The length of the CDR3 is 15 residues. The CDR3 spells CASSQEQVYSYEQYF. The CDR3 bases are TGTGCCAGCAGCCAAGAACAGGTGTACTCCTACGAGCAGTACTTC. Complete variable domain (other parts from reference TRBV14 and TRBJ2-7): EAGVTQFPSHSVIEKGQTVTLRCDPISGHDNLYWYRRVMGKEIKFLLHFVKESKQDESGMPNNRFLAERTGGTYSTLKVQPAELEDSGVYFCASSQEQVYSYEQYFGPGTRLTVT.

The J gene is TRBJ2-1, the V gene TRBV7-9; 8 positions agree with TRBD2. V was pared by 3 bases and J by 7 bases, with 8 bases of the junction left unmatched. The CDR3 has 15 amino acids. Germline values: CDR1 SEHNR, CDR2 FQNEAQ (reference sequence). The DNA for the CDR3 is TGTGCCAGCAGCTTCGGAGCGGGAGCTGGGAATGAGCAGTTCTTC. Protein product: CASSFGAGAGNEQFF.

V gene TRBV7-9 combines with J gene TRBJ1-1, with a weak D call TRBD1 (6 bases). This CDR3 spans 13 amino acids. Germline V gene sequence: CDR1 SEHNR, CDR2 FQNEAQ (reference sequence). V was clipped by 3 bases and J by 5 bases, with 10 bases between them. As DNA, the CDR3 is TGTGCCAGCAGCTTGGCAGGGGCGACTGAAGCTTTCTTT. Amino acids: CASSLAGATEAFF.

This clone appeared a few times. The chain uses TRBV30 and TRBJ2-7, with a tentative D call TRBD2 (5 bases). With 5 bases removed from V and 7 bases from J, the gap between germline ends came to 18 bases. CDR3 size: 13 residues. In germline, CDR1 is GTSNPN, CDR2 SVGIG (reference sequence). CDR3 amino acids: CAWGTGILKEQYF. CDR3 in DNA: TGTGCCTGGGGCACCGGGATACTAAAGGAGCAGTACTTC.

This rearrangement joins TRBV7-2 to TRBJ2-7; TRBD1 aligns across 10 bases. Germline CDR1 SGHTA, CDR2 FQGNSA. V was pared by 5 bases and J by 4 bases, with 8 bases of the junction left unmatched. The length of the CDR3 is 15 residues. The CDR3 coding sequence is TGTGCCAGCAGCCTAAACGGGGGACAGGGGTACGAGCAGTACTTC. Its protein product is CASSLNGGQGYEQYF.

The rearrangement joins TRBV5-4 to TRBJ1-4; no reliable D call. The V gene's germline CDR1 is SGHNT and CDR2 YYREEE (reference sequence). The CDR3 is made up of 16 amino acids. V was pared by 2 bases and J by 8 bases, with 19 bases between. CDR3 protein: CASSLKISGVEEKLFF. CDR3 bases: TGTGCCAGCAGCTTAAAAATTTCCGGGGTGGAAGAAAAACTGTTTTTT.

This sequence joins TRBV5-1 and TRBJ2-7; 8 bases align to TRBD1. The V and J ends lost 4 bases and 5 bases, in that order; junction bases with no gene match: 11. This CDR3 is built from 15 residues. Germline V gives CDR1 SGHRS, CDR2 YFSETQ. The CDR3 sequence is CASSPVPDRGHEQYF. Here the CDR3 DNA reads TGCGCCAGCAGCCCTGTTCCCGACAGGGGACACGAGCAGTACTTC.

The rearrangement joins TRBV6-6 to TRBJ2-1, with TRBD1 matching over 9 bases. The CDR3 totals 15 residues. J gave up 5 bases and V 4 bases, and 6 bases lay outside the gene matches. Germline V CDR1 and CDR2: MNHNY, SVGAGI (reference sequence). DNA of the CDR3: TGTGCCAGCAGTTCGGGACAGGGACCGCACAATGAGCAGTTCTTC. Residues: CASSSGQGPHNEQFF.